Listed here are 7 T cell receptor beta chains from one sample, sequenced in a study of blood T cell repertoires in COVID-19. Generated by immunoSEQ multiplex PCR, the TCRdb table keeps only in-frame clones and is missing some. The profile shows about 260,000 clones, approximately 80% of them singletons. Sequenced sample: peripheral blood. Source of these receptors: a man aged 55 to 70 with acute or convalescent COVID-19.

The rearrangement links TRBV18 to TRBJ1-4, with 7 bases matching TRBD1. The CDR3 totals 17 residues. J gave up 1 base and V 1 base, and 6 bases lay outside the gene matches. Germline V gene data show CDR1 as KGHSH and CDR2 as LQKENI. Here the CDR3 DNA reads TGTGCCAGCTCACCACGGACAGGCCAGGGAACTAATGAAAAACTGTTTTTT. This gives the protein CASSPRTGQGTNEKLFF.

CDR3 nucleotides: TGTGCCAGCAGTACTGACTCCCGAGCCGGCGAGCAGTACTTC. Its protein product is CASSTDSRAGEQYF. The J gene is TRBJ2-7, the V gene TRBV2; D gene uncertain. The CDR3 loop spans 14 amino acids. In germline, CDR1 is SNHLY, CDR2 FYNNEI. V was shortened by 5 bases and J by 6 bases, with 17 bases between the two germline ends.

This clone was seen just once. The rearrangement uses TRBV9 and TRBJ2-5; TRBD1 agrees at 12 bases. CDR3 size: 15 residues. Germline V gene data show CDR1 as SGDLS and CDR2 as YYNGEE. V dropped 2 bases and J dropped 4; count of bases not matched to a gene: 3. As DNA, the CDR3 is TGTGCCAGCAGCGTGGGGGACAGGGGGCTAGAGACCCAGTACTTC. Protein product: CASSVGDRGLETQYF.

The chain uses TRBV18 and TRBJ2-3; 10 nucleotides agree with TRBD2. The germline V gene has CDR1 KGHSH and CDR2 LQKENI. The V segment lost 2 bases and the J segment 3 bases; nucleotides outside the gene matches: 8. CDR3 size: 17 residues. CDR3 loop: CASSPGLAGVGTDTQYF. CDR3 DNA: TGTGCCAGCTCACCAGGGCTAGCGGGGGTCGGGACAGATACGCAGTATTTT.

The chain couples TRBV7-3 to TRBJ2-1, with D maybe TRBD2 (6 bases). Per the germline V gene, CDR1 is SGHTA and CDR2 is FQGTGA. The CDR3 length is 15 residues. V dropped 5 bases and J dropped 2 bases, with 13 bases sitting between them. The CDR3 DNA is TGTGCCAGCAGCCCTCTGGGCGGGGCCTACAATGAGCAGTTCTTC. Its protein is CASSPLGGAYNEQFF.

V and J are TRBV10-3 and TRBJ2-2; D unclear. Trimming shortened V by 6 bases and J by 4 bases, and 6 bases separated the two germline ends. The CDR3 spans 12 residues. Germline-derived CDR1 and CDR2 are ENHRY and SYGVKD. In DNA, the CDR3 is TGTGCCATCAGGCTATTCACCGGGGAGCTGTTTTTT. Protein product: CAIRLFTGELFF.

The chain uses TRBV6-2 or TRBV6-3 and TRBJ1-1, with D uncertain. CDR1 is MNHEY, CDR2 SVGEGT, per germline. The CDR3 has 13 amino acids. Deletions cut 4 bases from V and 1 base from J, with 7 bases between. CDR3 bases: TGTGCCAGCAGTTTCGAGGCGAACACTGAAGCTTTCTTT. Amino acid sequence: CASSFEANTEAFF.